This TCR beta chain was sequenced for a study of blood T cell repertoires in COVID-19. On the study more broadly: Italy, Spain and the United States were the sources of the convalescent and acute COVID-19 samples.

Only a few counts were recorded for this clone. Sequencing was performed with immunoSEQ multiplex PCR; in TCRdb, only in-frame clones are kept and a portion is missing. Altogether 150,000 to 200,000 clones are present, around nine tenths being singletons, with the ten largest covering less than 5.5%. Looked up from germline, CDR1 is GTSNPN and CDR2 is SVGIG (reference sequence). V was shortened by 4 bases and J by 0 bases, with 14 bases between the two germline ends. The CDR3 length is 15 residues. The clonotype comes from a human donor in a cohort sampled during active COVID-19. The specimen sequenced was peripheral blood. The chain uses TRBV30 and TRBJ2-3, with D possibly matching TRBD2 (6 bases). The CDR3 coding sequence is TGTGCCTGGATTCTCGACGGAGGGAGCACAGATACGCAGTATTTT. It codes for CAWILDGGSTDTQYF.